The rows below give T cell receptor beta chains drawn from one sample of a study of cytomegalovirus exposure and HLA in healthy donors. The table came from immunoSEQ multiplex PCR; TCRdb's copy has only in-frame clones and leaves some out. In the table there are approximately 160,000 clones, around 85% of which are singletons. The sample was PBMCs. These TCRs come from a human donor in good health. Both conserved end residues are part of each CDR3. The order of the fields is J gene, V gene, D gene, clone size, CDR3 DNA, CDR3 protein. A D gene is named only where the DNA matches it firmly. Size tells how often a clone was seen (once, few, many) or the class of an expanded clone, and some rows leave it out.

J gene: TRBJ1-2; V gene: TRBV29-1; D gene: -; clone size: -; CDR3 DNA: TGCAGCGTGGGTTCCGGGACACTACCCTATGGCTACACCTTC; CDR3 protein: CSVGSGTLPYGYTF
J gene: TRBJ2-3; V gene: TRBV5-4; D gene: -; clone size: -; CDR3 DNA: TGTGCCAGCAGCTTGGCTACCGCGGCGAGGGATACGCAGTATTTT; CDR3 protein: CASSLATAARDTQYF
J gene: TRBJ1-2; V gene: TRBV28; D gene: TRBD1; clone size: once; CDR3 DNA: TGTGCCAGCAGTTTAGTTGGACAGGAGTATGGCTACACCTTC; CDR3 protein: CASSLVGQEYGYTF
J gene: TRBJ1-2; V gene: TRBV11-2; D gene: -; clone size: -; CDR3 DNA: TGTGCCAGCAGCTTAGGTCCAGTCTCCACCTTC; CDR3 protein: CASSLGPVSTF
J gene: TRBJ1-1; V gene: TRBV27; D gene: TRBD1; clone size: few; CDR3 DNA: TGTGCCAGCAGTAAGGGACAGGCCCGAACGACTGAAGCTTTCTTT; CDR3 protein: CASSKGQARTTEAFF
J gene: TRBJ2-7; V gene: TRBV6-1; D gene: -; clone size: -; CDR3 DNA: TGTGCCAGCAGTGAACGCCCGCAGGGTTATGTCTCCTACGAGCAGTACTTC; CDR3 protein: CASSERPQGYVSYEQYF
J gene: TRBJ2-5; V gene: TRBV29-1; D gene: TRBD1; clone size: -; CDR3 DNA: TGCAGCGTCGCGTGGGACAGTTCGGGAGAGACCCAGTACTTC; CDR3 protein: CSVAWDSSGETQYF
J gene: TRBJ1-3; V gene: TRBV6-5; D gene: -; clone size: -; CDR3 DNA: TGTGCCAGCAGTTCAGGGAGGGGAAACACCATATATTTT; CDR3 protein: CASSSGRGNTIYF
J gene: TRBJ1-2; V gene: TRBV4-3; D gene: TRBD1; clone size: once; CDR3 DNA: TGCGCCAGCAGCCAGGCGGGACAGGATTTCTATGGCTACACCTTC; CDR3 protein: CASSQAGQDFYGYTF
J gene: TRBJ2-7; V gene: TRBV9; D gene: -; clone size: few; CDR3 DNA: TGTGCCAGCAGCGGGGGGCAGCTTGCCTACGAGCAGTACTTC; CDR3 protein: CASSGGQLAYEQYF
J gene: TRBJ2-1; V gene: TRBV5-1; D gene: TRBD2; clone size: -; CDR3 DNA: TGCGCCAGCAGCTTGAAGTACGGGACTAACAATGAGCAGTTCTTC; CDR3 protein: CASSLKYGTNNEQFF
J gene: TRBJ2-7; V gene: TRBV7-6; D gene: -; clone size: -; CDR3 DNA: TGTGCCAGCAGCTTAGACAACTACGAGCAGTACTTC; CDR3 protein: CASSLDNYEQYF
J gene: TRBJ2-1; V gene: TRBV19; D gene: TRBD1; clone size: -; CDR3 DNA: TGTGCCAGTAGCCTGGACAGGGGGGCCTACAATGAGCAGTTCTTC; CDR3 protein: CASSLDRGAYNEQFF
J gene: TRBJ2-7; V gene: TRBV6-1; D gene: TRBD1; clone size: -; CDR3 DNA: TGTGCCAGCAGTGAAGTAGGGACAGGGGCCTACGAGCAGTACTTC; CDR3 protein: CASSEVGTGAYEQYF
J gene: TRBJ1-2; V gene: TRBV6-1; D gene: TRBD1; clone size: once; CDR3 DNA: TGTGCCAGCAGTGACACCTCCGGGACAGGGGCCCCAGGGTATGGCTACACCTTC; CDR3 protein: CASSDTSGTGAPGYGYTF
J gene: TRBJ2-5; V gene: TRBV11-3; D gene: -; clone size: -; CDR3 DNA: TGTGCCAGCAGCCCCAATAAAGAAGCGAGTTGGGAGACCCAGTACTTC; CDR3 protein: CASSPNKEASWETQYF
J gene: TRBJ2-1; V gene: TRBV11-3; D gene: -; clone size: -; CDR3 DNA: TGTGCCAGCAGCCCCCAGGACGGGAGCTCCTACAATGAGCAGTTCTTC; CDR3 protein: CASSPQDGSSYNEQFF
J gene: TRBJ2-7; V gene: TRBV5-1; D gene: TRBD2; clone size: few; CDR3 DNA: TGCGCCAGCAGGTACCAGACTAGCGGGGTTTACGAGCAGTACTTC; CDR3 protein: CASRYQTSGVYEQYF
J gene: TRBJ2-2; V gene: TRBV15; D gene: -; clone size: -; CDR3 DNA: TGTGCCACCAGCAGAGATATAACCGGGGAGCTGTTTTTT; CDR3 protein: CATSRDITGELFF
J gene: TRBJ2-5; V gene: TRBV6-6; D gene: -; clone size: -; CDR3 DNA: TGTGCTTCGGGAGAGACCCAGTACTTC; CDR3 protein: CASGETQYF
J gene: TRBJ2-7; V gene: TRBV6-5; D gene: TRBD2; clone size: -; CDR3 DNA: TGTGCCAGCAGTTGGGGACTAGCGGGGGGATCCTACGAGCAGTACTTC; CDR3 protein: CASSWGLAGGSYEQYF
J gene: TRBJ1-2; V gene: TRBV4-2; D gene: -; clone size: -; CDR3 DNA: TGTGCCAGCAGCCAACAGGGTGCGGCGGGAGGCTACACCTTC; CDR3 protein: CASSQQGAAGGYTF
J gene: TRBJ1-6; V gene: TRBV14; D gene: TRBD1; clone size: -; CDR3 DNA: TGTGCCAGCAGCCAACCCTCCACAGGGGGTGATTCACCCCTCCACTTT; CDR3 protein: CASSQPSTGGDSPLHF
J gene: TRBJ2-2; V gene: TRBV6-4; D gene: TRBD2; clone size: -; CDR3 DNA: TGTGCCAGCAGTGAACTAGCGGGGGGTCAAACCGGGGAGCTGTTTTTT; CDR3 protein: CASSELAGGQTGELFF
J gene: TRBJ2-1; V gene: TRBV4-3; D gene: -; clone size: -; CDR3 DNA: TGCGCCAGCAGCCAAGACAGGGCCTTCTACAATGAGCAGTTCTTC; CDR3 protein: CASSQDRAFYNEQFF
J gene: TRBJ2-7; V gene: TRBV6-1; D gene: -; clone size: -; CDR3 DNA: TGTGCCAGCAGTGAGCAACAGTCCTACGAGCAGTACTTC; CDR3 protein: CASSEQQSYEQYF
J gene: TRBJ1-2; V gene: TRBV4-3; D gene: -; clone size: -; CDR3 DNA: TGCGCCAGCAGCCAGGCTTTTCAGGGCGAGGTGGGCTATGGCTACACCTTC; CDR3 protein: CASSQAFQGEVGYGYTF
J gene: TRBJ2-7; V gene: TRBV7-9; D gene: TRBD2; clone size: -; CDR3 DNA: TGTGCCAGCAGCTGGAATCCGGGAGGGGAGCAGTACTTC; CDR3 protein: CASSWNPGGEQYF
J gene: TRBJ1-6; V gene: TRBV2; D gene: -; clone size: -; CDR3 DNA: TGTGCCAGCAGTGAATCAGGCAGCTCCTATAATTCACCCCTCCACTTT; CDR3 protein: CASSESGSSYNSPLHF
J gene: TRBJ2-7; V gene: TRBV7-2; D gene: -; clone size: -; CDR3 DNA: TGTGCCAGCAGCTTTGGCAGGCTCTACGAGCAGTACTTC; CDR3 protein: CASSFGRLYEQYF
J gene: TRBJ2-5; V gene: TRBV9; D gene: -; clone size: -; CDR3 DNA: TGTGCCAGCAGCGTAGAGACAGGCTGGGAGACCCAGTACTTC; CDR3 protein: CASSVETGWETQYF
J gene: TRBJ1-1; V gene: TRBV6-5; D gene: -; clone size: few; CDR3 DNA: TGTGCCAGCAGCATGGTCAGGAACACTGAAGCTTTCTTT; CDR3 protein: CASSMVRNTEAFF
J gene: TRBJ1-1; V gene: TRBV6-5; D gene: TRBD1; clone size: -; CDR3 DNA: TGTGCCAGCAAGGGGACAGCCAGAGCTGAAGCTTTCTTT; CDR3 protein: CASKGTARAEAFF
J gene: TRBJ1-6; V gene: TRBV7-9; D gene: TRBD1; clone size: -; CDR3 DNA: TGTGCCAGCAGCCAACAGGGGGCGCGTTATTCACCCCTCCACTTT; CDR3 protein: CASSQQGARYSPLHF
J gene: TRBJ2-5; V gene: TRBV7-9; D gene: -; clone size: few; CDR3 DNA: TGTGCCAGCAGCCCGAGCGGAAAGGAGACCCAGTACTTC; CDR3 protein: CASSPSGKETQYF
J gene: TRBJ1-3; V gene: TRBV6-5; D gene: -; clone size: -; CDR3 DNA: TGTGCCAGCAGCCCCCATCAGGGAAACACCATATATTTT; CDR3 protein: CASSPHQGNTIYF
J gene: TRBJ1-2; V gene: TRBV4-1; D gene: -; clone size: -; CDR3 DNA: TGCGCCAGCAGCCAAGAGCGGTCAGGGATTAACTATGGCTACACCTTC; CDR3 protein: CASSQERSGINYGYTF
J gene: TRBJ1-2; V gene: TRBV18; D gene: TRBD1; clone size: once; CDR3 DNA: TGTGCCAGCTCACCCTGGACAGGTGACTATGGCTACACCTTC; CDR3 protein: CASSPWTGDYGYTF
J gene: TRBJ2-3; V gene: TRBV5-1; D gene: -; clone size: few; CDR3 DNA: TGCGCCAGCAGCTCCGGACTGCCGAACGCAGATACGCAGTATTTT; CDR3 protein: CASSSGLPNADTQYF
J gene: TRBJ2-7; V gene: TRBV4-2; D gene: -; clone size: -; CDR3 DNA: TGTGCCAGCAGCCAAGAGGCGGGACCCTACGAGCAGTACTTC; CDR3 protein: CASSQEAGPYEQYF
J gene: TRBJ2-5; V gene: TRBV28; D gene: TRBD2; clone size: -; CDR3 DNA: TGTGCCAGCCGACGGGGGGGAAAAGAGACCCAGTACTTC; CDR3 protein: CASRRGGKETQYF
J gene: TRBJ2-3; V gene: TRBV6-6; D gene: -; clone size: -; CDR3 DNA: TGTGCCAGCAGTTACTACAGATTGGGAGATACGCAGTATTTT; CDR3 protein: CASSYYRLGDTQYF
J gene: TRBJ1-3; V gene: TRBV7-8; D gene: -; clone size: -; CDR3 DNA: TGTGCCAGCAGCTCCTCCTATTTCGAAAACACCATATATTTT; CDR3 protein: CASSSSYFENTIYF
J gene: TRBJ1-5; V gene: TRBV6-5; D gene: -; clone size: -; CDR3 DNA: TGTGCCAGCAGTTACTCCCGTCTCAATCAGCCCCAGCATTTT; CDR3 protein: CASSYSRLNQPQHF
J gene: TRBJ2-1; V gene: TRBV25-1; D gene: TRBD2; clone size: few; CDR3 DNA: TGTGCCAGCAGTCCGCTAGCGGGGGGCGTCAATGAGCAGTTCTTC; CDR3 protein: CASSPLAGGVNEQFF
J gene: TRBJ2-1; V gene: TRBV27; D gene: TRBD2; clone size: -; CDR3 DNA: TGTGCCAGCAGTTCTCTAGCGGGGGGGCCCTACAATGAGCAGTTCTTC; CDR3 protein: CASSSLAGGPYNEQFF
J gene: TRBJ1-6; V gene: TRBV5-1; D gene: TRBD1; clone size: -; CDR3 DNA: TGCGCCAGCAGCAATATGGACAGGGAATCCTATAATTCACCCCTCCACTTT; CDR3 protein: CASSNMDRESYNSPLHF
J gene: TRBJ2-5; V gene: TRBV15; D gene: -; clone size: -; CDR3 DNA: TGTGCCACCAGCAAATTAGGACAGTGGAAAAGGGCCCAGTACTTC; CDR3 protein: CATSKLGQWKRAQYF
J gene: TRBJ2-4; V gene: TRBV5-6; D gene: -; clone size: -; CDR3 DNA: TGTGCCAGCAGCGCCCTTGGAGGGAGGTCTGGAAACATTCAGTACTTC; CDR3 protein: CASSALGGRSGNIQYF
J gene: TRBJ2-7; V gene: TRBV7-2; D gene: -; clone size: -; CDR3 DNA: TGTGCCAGCGCCTCGGGGGTCTCCTACGAGCAGTACTTC; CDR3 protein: CASASGVSYEQYF
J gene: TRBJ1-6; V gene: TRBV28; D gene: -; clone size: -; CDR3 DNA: TGTGCCAGCAGTCCTCCAACCATGAGCGGGGCCCTAAGCTCCTATAATTCACCCCTCCACTTT; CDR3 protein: CASSPPTMSGALSSYNSPLHF
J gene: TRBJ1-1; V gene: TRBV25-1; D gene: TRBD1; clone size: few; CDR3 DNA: TGTGCCAGCAGTGCCTCTCCTGGGACAGGGCAATGGGGAGCTTTCTTT; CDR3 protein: CASSASPGTGQWGAFF
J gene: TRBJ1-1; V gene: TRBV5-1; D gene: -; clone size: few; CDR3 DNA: TGCGCCAGCAGCTTATCGAGGGCCACTGAAGCTTTCTTT; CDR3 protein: CASSLSRATEAFF
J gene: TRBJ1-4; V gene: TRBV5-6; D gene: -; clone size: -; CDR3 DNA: TGTGCCAGCAGCCCGAACAGGAACCCTAATGAAAAACTGTTTTTT; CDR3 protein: CASSPNRNPNEKLFF
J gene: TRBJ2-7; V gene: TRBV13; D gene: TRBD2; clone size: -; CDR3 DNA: TGTGCCAGCAGCACTAGACTAGCGGGGCAGTTCCCCCACGAGCAGTACTTC; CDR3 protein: CASSTRLAGQFPHEQYF
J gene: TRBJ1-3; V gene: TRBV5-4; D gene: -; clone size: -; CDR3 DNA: TGTGCCAGCAGCCATACCGTAAGGGACTTCTCTGGAAACACCATATATTTT; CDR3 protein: CASSHTVRDFSGNTIYF
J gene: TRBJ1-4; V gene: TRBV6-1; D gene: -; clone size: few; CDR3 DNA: TGTGCCAGCAGTGAACCGCGGAGGCGGGAGGAAAAACTGTTTTTT; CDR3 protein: CASSEPRRREEKLFF
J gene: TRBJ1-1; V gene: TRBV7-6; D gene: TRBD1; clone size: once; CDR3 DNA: TGTGCCAGCAGCTCCTTACAGGGGGCGCTTACTGAAGCTTTCTTT; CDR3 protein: CASSSLQGALTEAFF
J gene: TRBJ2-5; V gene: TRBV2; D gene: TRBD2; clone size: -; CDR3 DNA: TGTGCCAGCAGTGACCGGGACTATTCAAGAGTGACCCAGTACTTC; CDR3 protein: CASSDRDYSRVTQYF